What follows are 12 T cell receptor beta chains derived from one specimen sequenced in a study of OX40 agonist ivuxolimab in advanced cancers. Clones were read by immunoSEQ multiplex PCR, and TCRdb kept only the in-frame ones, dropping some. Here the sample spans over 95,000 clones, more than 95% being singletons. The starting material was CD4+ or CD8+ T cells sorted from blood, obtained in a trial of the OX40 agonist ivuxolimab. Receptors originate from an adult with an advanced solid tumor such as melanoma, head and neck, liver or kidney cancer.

In nucleotides, the CDR3 is TGTGCCAGCGCCGGCCGGGGTTCAGGTAGCGGAACATACAATGAGCAGTTCTTC. It is translated as CASAGRGSGSGTYNEQFF. The chain uses TRBV4-2 and TRBJ2-1; TRBD2 might be the D (6 bases). Between the trimmed V and J ends, which lost 8 bases and 4 bases, there was a span of 27 bases. Germline V gene data show CDR1 as LGHNA and CDR2 as YNFKEQ. This CDR3 is 18 amino acids long.

CDR3 region: CASSYVVAAVYEQYF. In DNA, the CDR3 is TGTGCCAGCAGTTACGTGGTAGCGGCCGTCTACGAGCAGTACTTC. This chain uses TRBV6-5 with TRBJ2-7; D might be TRBD2 (6 bases). The germline V and J ends were trimmed by 2 bases and 3 bases, with 14 bases remaining between them. Germline V CDR1 and CDR2: MNHEY, SVGAGI. The CDR3 extends over 15 amino acids.

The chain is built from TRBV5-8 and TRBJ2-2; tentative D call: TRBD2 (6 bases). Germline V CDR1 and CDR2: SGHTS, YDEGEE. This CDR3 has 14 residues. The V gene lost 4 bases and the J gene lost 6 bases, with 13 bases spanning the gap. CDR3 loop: CASSRDFGSGELFF. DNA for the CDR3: TGTGCCAGCAGCCGGGACTTTGGGTCCGGGGAGCTGTTTTTT.

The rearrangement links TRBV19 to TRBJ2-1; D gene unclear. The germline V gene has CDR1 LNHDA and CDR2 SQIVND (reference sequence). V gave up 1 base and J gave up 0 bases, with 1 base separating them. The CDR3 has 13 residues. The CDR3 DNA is TGTGCCAGTAGTATAGGCTCCTACAATGAGCAGTTCTTC. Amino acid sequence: CASSIGSYNEQFF.

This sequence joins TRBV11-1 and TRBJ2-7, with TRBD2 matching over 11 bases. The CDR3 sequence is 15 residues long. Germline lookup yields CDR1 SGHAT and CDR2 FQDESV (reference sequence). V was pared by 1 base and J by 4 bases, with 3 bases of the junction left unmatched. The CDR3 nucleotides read TGTGCCAGCAGCTTAGTTGGGACTAGCGGATACGAGCAGTACTTC. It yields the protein CASSLVGTSGYEQYF.

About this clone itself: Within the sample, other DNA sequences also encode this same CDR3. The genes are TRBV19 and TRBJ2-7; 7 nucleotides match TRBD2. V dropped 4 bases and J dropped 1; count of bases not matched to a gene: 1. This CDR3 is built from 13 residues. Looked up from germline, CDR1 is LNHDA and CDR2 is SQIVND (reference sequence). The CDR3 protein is CASSSGGSYEQYF. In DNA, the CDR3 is TGTGCCAGTAGTAGCGGGGGATCCTACGAGCAGTACTTC.

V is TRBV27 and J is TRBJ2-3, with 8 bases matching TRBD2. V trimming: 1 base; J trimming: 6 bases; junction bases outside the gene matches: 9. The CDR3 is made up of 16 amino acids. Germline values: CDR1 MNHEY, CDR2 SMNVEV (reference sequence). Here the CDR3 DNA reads TGTGCCAGCAGTTTATGGTCCGGCGGGGGGCCGGATACGCAGTATTTT. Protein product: CASSLWSGGGPDTQYF.

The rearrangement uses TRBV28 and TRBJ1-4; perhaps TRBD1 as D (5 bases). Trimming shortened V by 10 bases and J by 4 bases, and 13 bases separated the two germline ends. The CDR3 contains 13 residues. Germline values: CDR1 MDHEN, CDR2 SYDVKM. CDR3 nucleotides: TGTGCCACCGCGGGACGGCTTAATGAAAAACTGTTTTTT. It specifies CATAGRLNEKLFF.

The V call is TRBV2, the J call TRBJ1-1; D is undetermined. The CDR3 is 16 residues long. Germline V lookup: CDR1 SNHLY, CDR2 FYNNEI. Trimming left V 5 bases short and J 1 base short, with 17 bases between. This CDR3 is CASSRPPGRENTEAFF. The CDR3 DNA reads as TGTGCCAGCAGTAGACCCCCGGGTCGGGAGAACACTGAAGCTTTCTTT.

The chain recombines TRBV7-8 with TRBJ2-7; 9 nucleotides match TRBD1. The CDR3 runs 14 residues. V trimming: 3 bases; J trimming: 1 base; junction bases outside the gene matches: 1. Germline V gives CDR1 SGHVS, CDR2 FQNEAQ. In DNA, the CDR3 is TGTGCCAGCAGCTTCGGACAGGGGTCCTACGAGCAGTACTTC. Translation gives CASSFGQGSYEQYF.

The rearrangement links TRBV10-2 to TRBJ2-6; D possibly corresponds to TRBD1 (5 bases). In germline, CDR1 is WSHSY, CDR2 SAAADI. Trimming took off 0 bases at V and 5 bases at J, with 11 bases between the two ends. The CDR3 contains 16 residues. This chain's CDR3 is CASSESTAPRANVLTF. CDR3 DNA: TGCGCCAGCAGTGAGTCGACAGCGCCGAGGGCCAACGTCCTGACTTTC.

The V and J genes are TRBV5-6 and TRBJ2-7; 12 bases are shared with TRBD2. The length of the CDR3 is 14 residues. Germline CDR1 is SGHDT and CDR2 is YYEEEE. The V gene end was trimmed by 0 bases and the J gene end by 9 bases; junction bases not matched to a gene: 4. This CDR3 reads CASSLGTSGTGQYF. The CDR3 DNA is TGTGCCAGCAGCTTGGGGACTAGCGGGACAGGGCAGTACTTC.